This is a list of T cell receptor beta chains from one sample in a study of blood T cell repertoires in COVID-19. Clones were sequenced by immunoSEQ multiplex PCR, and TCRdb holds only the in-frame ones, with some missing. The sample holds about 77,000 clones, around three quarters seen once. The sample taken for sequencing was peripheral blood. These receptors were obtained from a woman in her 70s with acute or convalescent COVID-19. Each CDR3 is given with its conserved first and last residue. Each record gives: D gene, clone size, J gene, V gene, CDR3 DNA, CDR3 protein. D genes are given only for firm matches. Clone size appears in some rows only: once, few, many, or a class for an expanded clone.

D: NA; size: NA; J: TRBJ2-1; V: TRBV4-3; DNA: TGCGCCAGCAGCCAAGATGCGGGGGCCATCTACAATGAGCAGTTCTTC; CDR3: CASSQDAGAIYNEQFF
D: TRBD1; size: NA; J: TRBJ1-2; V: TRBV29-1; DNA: TGCAGCGTTATTTATAGGCAGGGGGCTTACTATGGCTACACCTTC; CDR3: CSVIYRQGAYYGYTF
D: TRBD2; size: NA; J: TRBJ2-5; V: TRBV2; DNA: TGTGCCAGCAGTGAAGGGCCTAGCGGGGGGCCGTACCAAGAGACCCAGTACTTC; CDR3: CASSEGPSGGPYQETQYF
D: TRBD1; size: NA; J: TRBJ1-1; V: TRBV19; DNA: TGTGCCAGTAGGTTTTTACAGGGGGGGGACGATGAAGCTTTCTTT; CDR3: CASRFLQGGDDEAFF
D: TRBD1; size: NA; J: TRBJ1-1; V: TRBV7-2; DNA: TGTGCCAGCGGAACACAGGGGGCGCGGGGGACTGAAGCTTTCTTT; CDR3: CASGTQGARGTEAFF
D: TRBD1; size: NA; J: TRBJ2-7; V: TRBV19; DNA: TGTGCCAGTAGTATAAGTAGGCAGGGGGCCTACGAGCAGTACTTC; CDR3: CASSISRQGAYEQYF
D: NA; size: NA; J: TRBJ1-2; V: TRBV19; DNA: TGTGCCAGTAGCAGGGACTTCTATGGCTACACCTTC; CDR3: CASSRDFYGYTF
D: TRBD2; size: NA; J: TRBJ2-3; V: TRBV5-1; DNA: TGCGCCAGCAGCGGGAGGGGTATAGATACGCAGTATTTT; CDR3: CASSGRGIDTQYF
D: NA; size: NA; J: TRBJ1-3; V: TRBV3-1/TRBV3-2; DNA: TGTGCCAGCAGCCTGCCGACAGCACGTCTGGGAAACACCATATATTTT; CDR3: CASSLPTARLGNTIYF
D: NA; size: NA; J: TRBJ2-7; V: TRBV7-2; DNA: TGTGCCAGCAGCTGGGCGGGGGCAGGGTCCTACGAGCAGTACTTC; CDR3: CASSWAGAGSYEQYF
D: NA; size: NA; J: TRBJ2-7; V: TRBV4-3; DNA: TGCGCCAGCAGCCAAGGTCTGGCCAGCTCCTACGAGCAGTACTTC; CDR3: CASSQGLASSYEQYF
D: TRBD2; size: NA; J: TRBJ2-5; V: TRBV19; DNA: TGTGCCAGTAGTATGGCCCTTTCGGGGGGAGAGACCCAGTACTTC; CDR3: CASSMALSGGETQYF
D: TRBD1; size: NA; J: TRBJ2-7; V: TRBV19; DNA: TGTGCCAGTACAGGGACAGGCCCCTACGAGCAGTACTTC; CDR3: CASTGTGPYEQYF
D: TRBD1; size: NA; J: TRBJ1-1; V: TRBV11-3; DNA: TGTGCCAGCAGCCTAATGGAGGGGGCGACCGTTATGAACACTGAAGCTTTCTTT; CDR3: CASSLMEGATVMNTEAFF
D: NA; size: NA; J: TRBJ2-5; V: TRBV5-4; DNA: TGTGCCAGCAGCTTGGGTGGGGGACATACCAAGGGCCAAGAGACCCAGTACTTC; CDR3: CASSLGGGHTKGQETQYF
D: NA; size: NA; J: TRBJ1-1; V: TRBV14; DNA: TGTGCCAGCAGCCAGAAGGGGTTAGGTATGAACACTGAAGCTTTCTTT; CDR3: CASSQKGLGMNTEAFF
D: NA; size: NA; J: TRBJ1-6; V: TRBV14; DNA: TGTGCCAGCAGCCAAGATCTAGGAACGAGCTCCTATAATTCACCCCTCCACTTT; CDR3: CASSQDLGTSSYNSPLHF
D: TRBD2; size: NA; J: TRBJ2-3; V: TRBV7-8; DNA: TGTGCCAGCAGCCTAAGGACTAGCGGGGGAGATACGCAGTATTTT; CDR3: CASSLRTSGGDTQYF
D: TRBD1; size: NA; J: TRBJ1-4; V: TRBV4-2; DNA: TGTGCCAGCAGCCCGTCCCGGGACAGGGGGTGGAGTGAAAAACTGTTTTTT; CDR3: CASSPSRDRGWSEKLFF
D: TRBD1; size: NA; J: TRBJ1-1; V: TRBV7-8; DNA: TGTGCCAGCAGCTTATTTCAGGGGGCTGGAACTGAAGCTTTCTTT; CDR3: CASSLFQGAGTEAFF
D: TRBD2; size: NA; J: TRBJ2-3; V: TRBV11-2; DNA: TGTGCCAGCAGCTTAGGAGGGACTATCAGCACAGATACGCAGTATTTT; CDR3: CASSLGGTISTDTQYF
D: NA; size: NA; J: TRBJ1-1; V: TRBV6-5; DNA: TGTGCCAGCAGTTACGGCCAGGGCACTGAAGCTTTCTTT; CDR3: CASSYGQGTEAFF
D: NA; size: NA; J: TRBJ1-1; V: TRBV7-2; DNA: TGTGCCAGCAGCCCCCCCAGCCGGGGGATGAACACTGAAGCTTTCTTT; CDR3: CASSPPSRGMNTEAFF
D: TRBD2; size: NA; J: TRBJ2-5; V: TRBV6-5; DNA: TGTGCCAGCGGGCGGGGGGGCCTCGAGACCCAGTACTTC; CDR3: CASGRGGLETQYF
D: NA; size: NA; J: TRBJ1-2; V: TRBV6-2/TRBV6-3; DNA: TGTGCCAGCAGTTACTCCCCGGGAACTATTACCTCTGGCTACACCTTC; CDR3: CASSYSPGTITSGYTF
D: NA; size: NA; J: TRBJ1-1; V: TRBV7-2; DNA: TGTGCCAGCAGCTTAGGGTGGGGCGTCAAAGCTTTCTTT; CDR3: CASSLGWGVKAFF
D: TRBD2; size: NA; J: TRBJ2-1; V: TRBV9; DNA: TGTGCCAGCAGCGTAACCCCAAGCGGGGGAACCTCCTACAATGAGCAGTTCTTC; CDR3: CASSVTPSGGTSYNEQFF
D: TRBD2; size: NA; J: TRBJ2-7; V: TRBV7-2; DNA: TGTGCCAGCAGCTGGACTAGCGGGGGGGCTTACGAGCAGTACTTC; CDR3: CASSWTSGGAYEQYF
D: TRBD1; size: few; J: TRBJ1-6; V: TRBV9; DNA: TGTGCCAGCAGGGAAACGGGACAGGATAATTCACCCCTCCACTTT; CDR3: CASRETGQDNSPLHF
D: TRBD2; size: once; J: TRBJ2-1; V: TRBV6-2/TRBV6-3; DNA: TGTGCCAGCAGTGGTATAGCGGGGGGAGGCAATGAGCAGTTCTTC; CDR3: CASSGIAGGGNEQFF
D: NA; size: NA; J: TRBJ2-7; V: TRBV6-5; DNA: TGTGCCACCCAAGAAGGGGGTTCCGAGCAGTACTTC; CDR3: CATQEGGSEQYF
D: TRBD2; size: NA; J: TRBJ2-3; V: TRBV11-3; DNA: TGTGCCAGCAGCCAAAGCGCGGGACTAGCGGTCGCAGATACGCAGTATTTT; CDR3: CASSQSAGLAVADTQYF
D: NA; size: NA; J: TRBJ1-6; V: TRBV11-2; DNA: TGTGCCAGCAGCGCTCAACTCGGGGTTCTAAATTCACCCCTCCACTTT; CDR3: CASSAQLGVLNSPLHF
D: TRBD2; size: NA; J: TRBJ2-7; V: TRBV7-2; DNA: TGTGCCAGCAGCTTAGACTGGGGGGGCTACGAGCAGTACTTC; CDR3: CASSLDWGGYEQYF
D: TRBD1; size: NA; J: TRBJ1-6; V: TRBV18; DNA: TGTGCCAGCTCACAGGACAGGGCGTCCTATAATTCACCCCTCCACTTT; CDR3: CASSQDRASYNSPLHF
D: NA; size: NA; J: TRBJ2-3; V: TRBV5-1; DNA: TGCGCCAGCAGCTTGGAGGGGGGGACAGATACGCAGTATTTT; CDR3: CASSLEGGTDTQYF
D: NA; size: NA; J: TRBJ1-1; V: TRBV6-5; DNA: TGTGCCAGCAGCCTAAACGTGAACACTGAAGCTTTCTTT; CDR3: CASSLNVNTEAFF
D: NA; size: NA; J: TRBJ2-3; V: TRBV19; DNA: TGTGCCAGTATGGGGAGGGGGAGAACAGATACGCAGTATTTT; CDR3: CASMGRGRTDTQYF
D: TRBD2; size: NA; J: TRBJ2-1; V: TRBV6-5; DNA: TGTGCCAGCAGGATCGGACTAGCCGACATCGAGCAGTTCTTC; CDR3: CASRIGLADIEQFF
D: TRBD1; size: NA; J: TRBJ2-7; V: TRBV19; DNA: TGTGCCAGTAGTATAAGGCTCGGACAGGGGAGAGGGTACGAGCAGTACTTC; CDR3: CASSIRLGQGRGYEQYF